This T cell receptor beta chain was profiled in a study of blood T cell repertoires in COVID-19. Study-level information: Spain, Italy and the United States supplied samples that represented acute and convalescent COVID-19.

In the original analysis: How many nucleated cells were present was estimated from reference gene primer amplification. Here immunoSEQ multiplex PCR was the method, and the copy in TCRdb shows in-frame clones only, minus some. The V and J calls and clone size were taken over from that table, and D and trimming were inferred from the DNA. The sample holds 70,000 to 90,000 clones, under 80% seen once. The germline gives CDR1 SEHNR, CDR2 FQNEAQ (reference sequence). The CDR3 is made up of 14 amino acids. Trimming left V 3 bases short and J 1 base short, with 9 bases between. The sequence derives from a human donor with acute or convalescent COVID-19. The donor label of this sample is uncertain. The chain has TRBV7-9 and TRBJ2-5; D unclear. Sample: peripheral blood. The CDR3 bases are TGTGCCAGCAGCTTGGGCTCTATCCAAGAGACCCAGTACTTC. Protein product: CASSLGSIQETQYF. Full variable domain (remainder filled in from reference TRBV7-9 and TRBJ2-5): DTGVSQNPRHKITKRGQNVTFRCDPISEHNRLYWYRQTLGQGPEFLTYFQNEAQLEKSRLLSDRFSAERPKGSFSTLEIQRTEQGDSAMYLCASSLGSIQETQYFGPGTRLLVL.